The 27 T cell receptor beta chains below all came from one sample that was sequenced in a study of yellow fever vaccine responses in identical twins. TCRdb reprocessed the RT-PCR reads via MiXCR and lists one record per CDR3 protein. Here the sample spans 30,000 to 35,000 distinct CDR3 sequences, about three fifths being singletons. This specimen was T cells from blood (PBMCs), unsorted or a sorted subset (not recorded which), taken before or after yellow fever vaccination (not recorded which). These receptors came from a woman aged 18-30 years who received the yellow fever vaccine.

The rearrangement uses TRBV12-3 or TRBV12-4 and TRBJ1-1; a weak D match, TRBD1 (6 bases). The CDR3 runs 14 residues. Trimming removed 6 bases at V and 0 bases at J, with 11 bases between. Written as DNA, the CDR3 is TGTGCCAGCAGCACCGGGACATTGAACACTGAAGCTTTCTTT. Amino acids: CASSTGTLNTEAFF.

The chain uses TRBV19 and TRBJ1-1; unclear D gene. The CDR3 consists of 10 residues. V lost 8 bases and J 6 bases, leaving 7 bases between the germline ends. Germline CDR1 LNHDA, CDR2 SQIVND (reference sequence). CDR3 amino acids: CASGVPEAFF. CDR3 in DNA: TGTGCCAGTGGGGTCCCTGAAGCTTTCTTT.

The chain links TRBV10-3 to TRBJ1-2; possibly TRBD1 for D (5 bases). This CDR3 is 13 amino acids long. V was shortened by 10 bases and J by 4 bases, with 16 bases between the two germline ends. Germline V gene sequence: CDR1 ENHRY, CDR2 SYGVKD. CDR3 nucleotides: TGTGCCACGGGGCGGGCTTTAGCCTATGGCTACACCTTC. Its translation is CATGRALAYGYTF.

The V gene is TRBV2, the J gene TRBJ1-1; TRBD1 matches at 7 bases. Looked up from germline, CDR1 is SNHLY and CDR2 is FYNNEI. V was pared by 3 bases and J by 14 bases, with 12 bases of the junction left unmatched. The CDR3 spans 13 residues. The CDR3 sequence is CASSDPGTAGIFF. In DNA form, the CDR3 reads TGTGCCAGCAGTGACCCCGGGACAGCAGGGATATTCTTT.

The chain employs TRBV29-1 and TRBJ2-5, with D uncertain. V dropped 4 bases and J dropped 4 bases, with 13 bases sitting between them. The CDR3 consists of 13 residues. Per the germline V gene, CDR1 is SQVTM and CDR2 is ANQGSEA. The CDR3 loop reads CSVGAALGETQYF. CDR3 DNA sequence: TGCAGCGTTGGAGCCGCCTTGGGAGAGACCCAGTACTTC.

The CDR3 protein is CASSVLDRFYSGANVLTF. The CDR3 DNA reads TGTGCCAGCAGTGTTTTGGACAGATTCTACTCTGGGGCCAACGTCCTGACTTTC. The chain employs TRBV2 and TRBJ2-6; maybe TRBD1 (6 bases). Per germline, CDR1 SNHLY and CDR2 FYNNEI. V was shortened by 4 bases and J by 0 bases, with 16 bases between the two germline ends. The CDR3 sequence is 18 residues long.

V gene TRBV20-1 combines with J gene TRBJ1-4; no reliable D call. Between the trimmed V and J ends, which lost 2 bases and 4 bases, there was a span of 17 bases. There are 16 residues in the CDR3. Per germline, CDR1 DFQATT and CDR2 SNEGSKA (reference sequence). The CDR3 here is CSARRLSQTYNEKLFF. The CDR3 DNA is TGCAGTGCTAGAAGACTTTCGCAGACTTATAATGAAAAACTGTTTTTT.

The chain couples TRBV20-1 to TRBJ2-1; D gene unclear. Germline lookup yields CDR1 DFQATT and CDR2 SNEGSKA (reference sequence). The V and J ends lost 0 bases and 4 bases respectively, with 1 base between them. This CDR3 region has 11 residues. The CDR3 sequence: CSARDYNEQFF. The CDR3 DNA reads TGCAGTGCTAGAGATTACAATGAGCAGTTCTTC.

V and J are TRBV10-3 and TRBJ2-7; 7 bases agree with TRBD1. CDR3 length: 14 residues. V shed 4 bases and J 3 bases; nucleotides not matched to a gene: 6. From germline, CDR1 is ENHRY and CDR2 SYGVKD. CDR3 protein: CAISGRQGDYEQYF. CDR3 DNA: TGTGCCATCAGTGGCCGACAGGGTGACTACGAGCAGTACTTC.

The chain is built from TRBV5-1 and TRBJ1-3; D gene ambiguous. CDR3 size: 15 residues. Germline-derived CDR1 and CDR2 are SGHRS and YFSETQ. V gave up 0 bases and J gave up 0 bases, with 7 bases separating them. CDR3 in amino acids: CASSLDGNSGNTIYF. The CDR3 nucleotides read TGCGCCAGCAGCTTGGACGGGAACTCTGGAAACACCATATATTTT. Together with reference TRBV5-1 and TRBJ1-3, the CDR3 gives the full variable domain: KAGVTQTPRYLIKTRGQQVTLSCSPISGHRSVSWYQQTPGQGLQFLFEYFSETQRNKGNFPGRFSGRQFSNSRSEMNVSTLELGDSALYLCASSLDGNSGNTIYFGEGSWLTVV.

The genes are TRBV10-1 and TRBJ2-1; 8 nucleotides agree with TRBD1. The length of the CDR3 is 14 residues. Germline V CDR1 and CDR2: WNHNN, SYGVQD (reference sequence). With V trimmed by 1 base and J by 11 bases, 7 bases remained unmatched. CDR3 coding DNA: TGCGCCAGCAGTGAGTGGACAGGGCCCGAAAAGCAGTTCTTC. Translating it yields CASSEWTGPEKQFF.

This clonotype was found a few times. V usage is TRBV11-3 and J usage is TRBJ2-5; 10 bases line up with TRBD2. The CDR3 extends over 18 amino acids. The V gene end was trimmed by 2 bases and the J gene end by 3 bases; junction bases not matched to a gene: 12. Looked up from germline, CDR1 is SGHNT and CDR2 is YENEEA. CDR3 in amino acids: CASSLLPPTSGAKETQYF. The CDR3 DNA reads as TGTGCCAGCAGCTTACTACCCCCCACTAGCGGGGCTAAAGAGACCCAGTACTTC.

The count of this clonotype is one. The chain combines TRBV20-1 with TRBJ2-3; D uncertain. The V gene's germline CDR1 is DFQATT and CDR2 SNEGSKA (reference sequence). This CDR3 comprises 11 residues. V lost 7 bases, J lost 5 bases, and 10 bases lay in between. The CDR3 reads CSGGMIDTQYF. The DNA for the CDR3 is TGCAGTGGGGGAATGATAGATACGCAGTATTTT.

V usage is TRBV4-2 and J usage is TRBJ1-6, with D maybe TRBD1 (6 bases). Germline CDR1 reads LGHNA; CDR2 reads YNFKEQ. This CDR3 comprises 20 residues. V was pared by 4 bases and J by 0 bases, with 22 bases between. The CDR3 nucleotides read TGTGCCAGCAGCCCCCGGATGGAGTACAGGGATGGCTCCTATAATTCACCCCTCCACTTT. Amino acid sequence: CASSPRMEYRDGSYNSPLHF.

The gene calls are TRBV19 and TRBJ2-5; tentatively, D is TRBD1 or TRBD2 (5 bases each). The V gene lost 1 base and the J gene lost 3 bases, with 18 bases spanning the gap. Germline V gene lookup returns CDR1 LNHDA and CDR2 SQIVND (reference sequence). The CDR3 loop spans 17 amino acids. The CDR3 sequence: CASSIAKPGPAKETQYF. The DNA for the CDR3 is TGTGCCAGTAGTATAGCGAAGCCGGGGCCCGCGAAAGAGACCCAGTACTTC.

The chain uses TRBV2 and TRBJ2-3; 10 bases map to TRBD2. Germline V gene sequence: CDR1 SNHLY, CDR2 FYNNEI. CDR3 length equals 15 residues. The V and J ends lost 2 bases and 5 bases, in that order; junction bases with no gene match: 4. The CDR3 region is CASSEQGTSVDTQYF. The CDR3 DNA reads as TGTGCCAGCAGTGAACAGGGGACTAGCGTAGATACGCAGTATTTT.

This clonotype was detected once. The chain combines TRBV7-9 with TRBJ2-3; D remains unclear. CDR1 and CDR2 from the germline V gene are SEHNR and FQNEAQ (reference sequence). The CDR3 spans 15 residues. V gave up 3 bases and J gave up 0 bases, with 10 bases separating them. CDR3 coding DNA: TGTGCCAGCAGCTTGCCACTTCCAAGCACAGATACGCAGTATTTT. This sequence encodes CASSLPLPSTDTQYF.

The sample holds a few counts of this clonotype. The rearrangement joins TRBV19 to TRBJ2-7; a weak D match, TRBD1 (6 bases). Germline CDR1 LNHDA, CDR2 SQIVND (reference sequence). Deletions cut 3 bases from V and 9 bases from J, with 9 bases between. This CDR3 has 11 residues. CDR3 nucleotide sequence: TGTGCCAGTAGTATCCCGACAGGGCAGTACGTC. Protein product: CASSIPTGQYV.

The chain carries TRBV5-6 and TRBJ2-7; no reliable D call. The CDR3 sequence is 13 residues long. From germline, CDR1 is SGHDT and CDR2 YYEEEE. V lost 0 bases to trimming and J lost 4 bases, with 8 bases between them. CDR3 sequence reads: CASSLGTPYEQYV. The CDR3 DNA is TGTGCCAGCAGCTTGGGTACACCATACGAGCAGTACGTC.

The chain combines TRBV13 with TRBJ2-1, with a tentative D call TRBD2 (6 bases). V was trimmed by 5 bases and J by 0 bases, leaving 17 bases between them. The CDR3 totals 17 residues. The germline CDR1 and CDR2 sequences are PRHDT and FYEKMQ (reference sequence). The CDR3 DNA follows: TGTGCCAGCAGCCAGAGTAGCGGTCTGAGCTCCTACAATGAGCAGTTCTTC. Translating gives CASSQSSGLSSYNEQFF. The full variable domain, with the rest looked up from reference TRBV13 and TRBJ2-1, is AAGVIQSPRHLIKEKRETATLKCYPIPRHDTVYWYQQGPGQDPQFLISFYEKMQSDKGSIPDRFSAQQFSDYHSELNMSSLELGDSALYFCASSQSSGLSSYNEQFFGPGTRLTVL.

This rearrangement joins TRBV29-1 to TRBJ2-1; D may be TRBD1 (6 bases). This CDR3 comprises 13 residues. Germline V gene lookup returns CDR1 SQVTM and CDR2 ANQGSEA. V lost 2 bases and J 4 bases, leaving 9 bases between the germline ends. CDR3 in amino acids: CSVERQVYNEQFF. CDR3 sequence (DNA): TGCAGCGTTGAAAGACAGGTTTACAATGAGCAGTTCTTC.

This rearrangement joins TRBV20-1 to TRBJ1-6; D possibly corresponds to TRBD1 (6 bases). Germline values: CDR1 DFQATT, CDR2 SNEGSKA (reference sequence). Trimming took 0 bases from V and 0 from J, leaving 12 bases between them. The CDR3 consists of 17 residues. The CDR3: CSARDRQASSYNSPLHF. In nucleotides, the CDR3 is TGCAGTGCTAGAGATAGACAGGCAAGCTCCTATAATTCACCCCTCCACTTT.

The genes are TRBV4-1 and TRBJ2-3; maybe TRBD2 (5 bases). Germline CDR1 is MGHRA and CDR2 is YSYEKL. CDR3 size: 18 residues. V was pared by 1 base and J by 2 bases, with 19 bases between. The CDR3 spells CASSQGRLGGRYTDTQYF. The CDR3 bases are TGCGCCAGCAGCCAAGGGCGGCTAGGCGGGCGATACACAGATACGCAGTATTTT.

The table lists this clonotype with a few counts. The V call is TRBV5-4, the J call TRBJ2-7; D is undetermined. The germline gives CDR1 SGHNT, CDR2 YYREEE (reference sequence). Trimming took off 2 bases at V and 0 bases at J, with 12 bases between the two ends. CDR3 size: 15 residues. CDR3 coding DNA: TGTGCCAGCAGCTTCCAACTGTTACGCTCCTACGAGCAGTACGTC. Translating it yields CASSFQLLRSYEQYV.

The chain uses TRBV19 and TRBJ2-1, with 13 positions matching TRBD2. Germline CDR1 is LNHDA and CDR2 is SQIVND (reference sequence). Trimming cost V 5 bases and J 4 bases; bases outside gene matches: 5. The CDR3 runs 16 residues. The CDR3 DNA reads TGTGCCAGTAGTGCGACGGGACTAGCGGGATACAATGAGCAGTTCTTC. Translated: CASSATGLAGYNEQFF.

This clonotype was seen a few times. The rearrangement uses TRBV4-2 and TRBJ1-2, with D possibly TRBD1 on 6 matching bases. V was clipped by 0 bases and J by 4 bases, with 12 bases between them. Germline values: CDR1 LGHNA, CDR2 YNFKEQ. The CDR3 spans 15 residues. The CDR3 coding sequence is TGTGCCAGCAGCCAAGAGAAGAGGGGGAGCTATGGCTACACCTTC. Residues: CASSQEKRGSYGYTF.

In DNA, the CDR3 is TGTGCCAGCAGCGAGATCACCGCCGGGGCCCAGTACTTC. Encoded protein: CASSEITAGAQYF. This chain uses TRBV9 with TRBJ2-5; D may be TRBD2 (5 bases). The V end lost 3 bases, the J end lost 9 bases, and 15 bases lay between the germline ends. Germline CDR1 is SGDLS and CDR2 is YYNGEE. The CDR3 contains 13 residues.